The 17 T cell receptor beta chains given below trace back to one sample, sequenced in a study of blood T cell repertoires in COVID-19. Only in-frame clones appear in the TCRdb table, and some are missing; sequencing was by immunoSEQ multiplex PCR. The table records 160,000 or so clones, approximately 82% of them present only once. Sequenced: PBMCs or T cells enriched from blood (not recorded which). These receptors all stem from a man between 60 and 70 years old who had recovered from COVID-19.

A few counts support this clone. The rearrangement joins TRBV3-1 (or the pseudogene TRBV3-2) to TRBJ1-6; D unresolved. This CDR3 region has 15 residues. Germline V gene sequence: CDR1 LGHDT, CDR2 YNNKEL (reference sequence). Between the trimmed V and J ends, which lost 0 bases and 9 bases, there was a span of 12 bases. This CDR3 reads CASSQDLVTGSPLHF. The DNA of the CDR3 is TGTGCCAGCAGCCAAGATCTGGTCACGGGTTCACCCCTCCACTTT.

V usage is TRBV2 and J usage is TRBJ2-1; 11 bases are a match to TRBD2. CDR1 and CDR2 from the germline V gene are SNHLY and FYNNEI. Trimming cost V 10 bases and J 5 bases; bases outside gene matches: 10. The length of the CDR3 is 15 residues. The CDR3 sequence: CATIRGTSGNNEQFF. In nucleotides, the CDR3 is TGTGCCACCATAAGGGGGACTAGCGGAAACAATGAGCAGTTCTTC.

This chain uses TRBV27 with TRBJ2-1; 8 bases are a match to TRBD1. This CDR3 is 15 amino acids long. The J segment lost 0 bases and the V segment lost 6 bases, leaving 4 bases of the junction unmatched. Germline-derived CDR1 and CDR2 are MNHEY and SMNVEV (reference sequence). CDR3 in amino acids: CASRQGQGSYNEQFF. The CDR3 region has the DNA TGTGCCAGCAGACAAGGACAGGGCTCCTACAATGAGCAGTTCTTC.

The gene calls are TRBV23-1 and TRBJ1-1, with a tentative D call TRBD1 (5 bases). TRBV23-1 is an ORF, with its function uncertain. The CDR3 has 14 amino acids. Trimming left V 4 bases short and J 1 base short, with 10 bases between. CDR3 amino acids: CASSRHRWNTEAFF. The CDR3 DNA sequence: TGCGCCAGCAGTCGACACAGGTGGAACACTGAAGCTTTCTTT.

This chain connects TRBV5-4 to TRBJ1-1, with D possibly TRBD1 on 6 matching bases. CDR3 length equals 15 residues. Germline lookup yields CDR1 SGHNT and CDR2 YYREEE (reference sequence). V was shortened by 2 bases and J by 0 bases, with 11 bases between the two germline ends. The CDR3 DNA reads as TGTGCCAGCAGCTTCCAACAGGGATTGAACACTGAAGCTTTCTTT. Amino acids: CASSFQQGLNTEAFF.

This chain links TRBV7-2 with TRBJ1-6; no clear D. Germline V lookup: CDR1 SGHTA, CDR2 FQGNSA. The CDR3 covers 15 residues. V dropped 0 bases and J dropped 7 bases, with 10 bases sitting between them. CDR3 nucleotides: TGTGCCAGCAGCTTAGCCCAAGTTGAGAATTCACCCCTCCACTTT. It encodes CASSLAQVENSPLHF.

V and J are TRBV5-1 and TRBJ2-7; 12 bases line up with TRBD2. Germline CDR1 is SGHRS and CDR2 is YFSETQ. This CDR3 spans 16 amino acids. J was trimmed by 2 bases and V by 4 bases; bases with no gene match: 7. CDR3 DNA: TGCGCCAGCAGCAACGCTCGACTAGCGGGAGCCTACGAGCAGTACTTC. It specifies CASSNARLAGAYEQYF.

This clone was counted between two and nine times. This chain connects TRBV28 to TRBJ2-2; the match to TRBD1 covers 7 bases. This CDR3 contains 14 residues. The germline gives CDR1 MDHEN, CDR2 SYDVKM. V was clipped by 6 bases and J by 1 base; unmatched bases: 2. The chain's CDR3 is CASRRQGNTGELFF. CDR3 DNA sequence: TGTGCCAGCAGAAGACAGGGGAACACCGGGGAGCTGTTTTTT.

V is TRBV5-5 and J is TRBJ1-2; D is uncertain. Germline V gene lookup returns CDR1 SGHKS and CDR2 YYEKEE (reference sequence). The CDR3 runs 14 residues. V lost 1 base and J 7 bases, leaving 14 bases between the germline ends. The CDR3 nucleotides read TGTGCCAGCAGCTTGTCCCCCGGGGAGGCTGGCTACACCTTC. Amino acid sequence: CASSLSPGEAGYTF.

The chain links TRBV7-3 to TRBJ2-3; TRBD2 agrees at 7 bases. V dropped 3 bases and J dropped 5; count of bases not matched to a gene: 2. The CDR3 consists of 13 residues. Germline assignment: CDR1 SGHTA and CDR2 FQGTGA. This chain's CDR3 is CASSFLAGDTQYF. Here the CDR3 DNA reads TGTGCCAGCAGCTTCTTAGCGGGAGATACGCAGTATTTT.

This rearrangement joins TRBV5-5 to TRBJ1-3, with TRBD1 matching 7 bases. Looked up from germline, CDR1 is SGHKS and CDR2 is YYEKEE (reference sequence). J was trimmed by 0 bases and V by 2 bases; bases with no gene match: 11. This CDR3 comprises 18 residues. For the CDR3, the DNA is TGTGCCAGCAGCTTAAACCTAGACAGGGTTAACTCTGGAAACACCATATATTTT. Amino acid sequence: CASSLNLDRVNSGNTIYF. Drawing the rest from reference TRBV5-5 and TRBJ1-3, the complete variable domain is DAGVTQSPTHLIKTRGQQVTLRCSPISGHKSVSWYQQVLGQGPQFIFQYYEKEERGRGNFPDRFSARQFPNYSSELNVNALLLGDSALYLCASSLNLDRVNSGNTIYFGEGSWLTVV.

The chain uses TRBV5-1 and TRBJ1-2; D remains ambiguous. Germline values: CDR1 SGHRS, CDR2 YFSETQ. The germline V and J ends were trimmed by 2 bases and 4 bases, with 9 bases remaining between them. CDR3 length: 13 residues. As DNA, the CDR3 is TGCGCCAGCAGCTTTCGACAAGGCTATGGCTACACCTTC. It translates to CASSFRQGYGYTF.

The chain joins TRBV6-5 to TRBJ2-1; 11 bases match TRBD2. This CDR3 comprises 14 residues. From germline, CDR1 is MNHEY and CDR2 SVGAGI. The V gene end was trimmed by 6 bases and the J gene end by 6 bases; junction bases not matched to a gene: 4. In nucleotides, the CDR3 is TGTGCCAGCAGGGTAGCGGGGGGGCGCAATGAGCAGTTCTTC. As protein: CASRVAGGRNEQFF.

The chain joins TRBV7-3 to TRBJ2-1; 9 bases match TRBD1. The CDR3 contains 21 residues. The germline CDR1 and CDR2 sequences are SGHTA and FQGTGA. V lost 5 bases to trimming and J lost 5 bases; unmatched junction nucleotides: 25. The DNA for the CDR3 is TGTGCCAGCAGCCCCATTTCAATTCTGGGACCGGGACAGGGTCTGGACAATGAGCAGTTCTTC. It specifies CASSPISILGPGQGLDNEQFF.

The rearrangement links TRBV4-1 to TRBJ2-6, with TRBD1 matching 9 bases. The trim removed 0 bases at V and 0 bases at J, leaving 3 bases unmatched. The CDR3 runs to 18 residues. Germline CDR1 reads MGHRA; CDR2 reads YSYEKL. The CDR3 DNA reads as TGCGCCAGCAGCCAAGAAGGGACAGGGCCCTCTGGGGCCAACGTCCTGACTTTC. This gives the protein CASSQEGTGPSGANVLTF.

V is TRBV28 and J is TRBJ2-7; 11 bases are a match to TRBD2. Germline CDR1 MDHEN, CDR2 SYDVKM. Unmatched junction bases numbered 3, after V lost 5 bases and J lost 3 bases. This CDR3 has 14 amino acids. The CDR3 bases are TGTGCCAGCAGTCGGACTAGCGGGTACTACGAGCAGTACTTC. This sequence encodes CASSRTSGYYEQYF.

This clone was found once. The chain has TRBV7-9 and TRBJ2-6; 10 bases align to TRBD1. The CDR3 is made up of 19 amino acids. The V and J ends lost 5 bases and 8 bases, in that order; junction bases with no gene match: 18. CDR1 is SEHNR and CDR2 is FQNEAQ in the germline V gene (reference sequence). The CDR3 protein is CASSATGGAHAGRTNVLTF. For the CDR3, the DNA is TGTGCCAGCAGCGCGACAGGGGGCGCCCACGCCGGTAGGACCAACGTCCTGACTTTC.